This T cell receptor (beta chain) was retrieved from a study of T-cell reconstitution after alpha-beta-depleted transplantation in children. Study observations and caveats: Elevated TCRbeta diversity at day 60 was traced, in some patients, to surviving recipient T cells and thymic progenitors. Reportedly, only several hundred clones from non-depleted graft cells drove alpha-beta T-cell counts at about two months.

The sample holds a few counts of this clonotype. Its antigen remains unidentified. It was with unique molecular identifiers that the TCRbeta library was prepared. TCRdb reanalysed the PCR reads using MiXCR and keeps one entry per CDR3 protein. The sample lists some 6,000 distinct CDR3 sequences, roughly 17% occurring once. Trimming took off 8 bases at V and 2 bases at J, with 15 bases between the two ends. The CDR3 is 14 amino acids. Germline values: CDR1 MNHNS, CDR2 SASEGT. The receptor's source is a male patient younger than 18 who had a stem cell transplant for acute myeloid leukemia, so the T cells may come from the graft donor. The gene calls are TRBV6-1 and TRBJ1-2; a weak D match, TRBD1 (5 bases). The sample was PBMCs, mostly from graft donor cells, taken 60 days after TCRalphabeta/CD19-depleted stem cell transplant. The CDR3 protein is CASQHRGINYGYTF. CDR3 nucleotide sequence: TGTGCCAGCCAGCATCGGGGGATAAACTATGGCTACACCTTC.